This TCR beta chain was recorded in a study of blood T cell repertoires in COVID-19. Sequencing was performed with immunoSEQ multiplex PCR; in TCRdb, only in-frame clones are kept and a portion is missing. The sample includes 10,000 or so clones, 82% of them seen just once. V shed 5 bases, J shed 2 bases, and the junction held 9 bases outside the gene matches. Germline assignment: CDR1 KGHDR and CDR2 SFDVKD. The CDR3 length is 16 residues. What was sequenced was peripheral blood. The chain couples TRBV24-1 to TRBJ2-3; 7 positions agree with TRBD2. The sequence was obtained from a human donor in a cohort sampled during active COVID-19. CDR3 protein: CATSGGERGATDTQYF. CDR3 DNA: TGTGCCACCAGTGGAGGGGAGCGGGGAGCCACAGATACGCAGTATTTT.